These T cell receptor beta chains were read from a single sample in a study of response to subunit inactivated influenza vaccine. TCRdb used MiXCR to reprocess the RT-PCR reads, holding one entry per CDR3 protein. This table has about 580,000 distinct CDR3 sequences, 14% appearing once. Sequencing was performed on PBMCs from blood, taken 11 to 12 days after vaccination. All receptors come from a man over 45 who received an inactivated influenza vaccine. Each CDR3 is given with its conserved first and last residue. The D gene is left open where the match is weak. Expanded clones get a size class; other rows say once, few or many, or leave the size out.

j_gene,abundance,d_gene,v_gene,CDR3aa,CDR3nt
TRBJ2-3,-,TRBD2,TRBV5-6,CASRLAGGLTDTQYF,TGTGCCAGCAGGTTAGCGGGGGGCCTAACAGATACGCAGTATTTT
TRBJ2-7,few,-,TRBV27,CATYRYEQYF,TGTGCCACCTACCGATACGAGCAGTACTTC
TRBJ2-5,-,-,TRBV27,CAGDPLEDQETQYF,TGTGCGGGGGACCCCTTAGAGGACCAAGAGACCCAGTACTTC
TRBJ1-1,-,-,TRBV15,CATSRDLASEAFF,TGTGCCACCAGCAGAGACCTGGCATCTGAAGCTTTCTTT
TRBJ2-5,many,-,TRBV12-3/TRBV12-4,CASSHRDNTVGTQYF,TGTGCCAGCAGTCACCGGGACAATACTGTTGGGACCCAGTACTTC
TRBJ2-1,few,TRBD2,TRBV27,CASSFGLGKNEQFF,TGTGCCAGCAGTTTCGGACTAGGTAAAAATGAGCAGTTCTTC
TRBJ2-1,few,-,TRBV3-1,CASSQRWVSYNEQFF,TGTGCCAGCAGCCAGCGTTGGGTGTCCTACAATGAGCAGTTCTTC
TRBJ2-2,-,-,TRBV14,CASSQGGWGSTGELFF,TGTGCCAGCAGCCAAGGAGGCTGGGGGAGCACCGGGGAGCTGTTTTTT
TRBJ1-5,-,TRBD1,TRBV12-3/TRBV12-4,CASKDRAEQPQHF,TGTGCCAGCAAAGACAGGGCTGAGCAGCCCCAGCATTTT
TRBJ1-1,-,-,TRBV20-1,CSAQRGGAEAFF,TGCAGTGCTCAGAGGGGGGGGGCTGAAGCTTTCTTT
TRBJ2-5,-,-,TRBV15,CATSRGYQETQYF,TGTGCCACCAGCAGAGGTTACCAAGAGACCCAGTACTTC
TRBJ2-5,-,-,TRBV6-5,CASSYSDGQETQYF,TGTGCCAGCAGTTACTCGGACGGCCAAGAGACCCAGTACTTC
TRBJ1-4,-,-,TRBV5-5,CASSQGWANEKLFF,TGTGCCAGCAGCCAGGGTTGGGCTAATGAAAAACTGTTTTTT
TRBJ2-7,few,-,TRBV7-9,CASSPLLSVYEQYF,TGTGCCAGCTCCCCCCTCCTATCCGTCTACGAGCAGTACTTC
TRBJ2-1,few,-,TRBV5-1,CASSSGRELGGEFF,TGCGCCAGCAGTTCGGGACGGGAGTTGGGTGGAGAGTTCTTC
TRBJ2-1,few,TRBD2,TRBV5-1,CATHGGEPYNEQFF,TGCGCCACTCACGGGGGGGAACCCTACAATGAGCAGTTCTTC
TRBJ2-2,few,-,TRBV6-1,CASRRLGGISGELFF,TGTGCCAGCAGACGACTGGGTGGGATAAGCGGGGAGCTGTTTTTT
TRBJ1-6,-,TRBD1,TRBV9,CASSVGGQGNSPLHF,TGTGCCAGCAGCGTCGGGGGACAGGGTAATTCACCCCTCCACTTT